Presented here are 18 T cell receptor beta chains from one specimen sequenced in a study of blood T cell repertoires in COVID-19. Using immunoSEQ multiplex PCR, the repertoire was profiled, and TCRdb retains in-frame clones only, with some absent. The repertoire holds approximately 100,000 clones, with around 90% as singletons. Sequenced: peripheral blood. The source is a woman aged 60 to 75 with acute or convalescent COVID-19.

The rearrangement links TRBV29-1 to TRBJ2-3; D gene uncertain. The CDR3 extends over 12 amino acids. Trimming cost V 3 bases and J 4 bases, with 8 bases left between them. The germline gives CDR1 SQVTM, CDR2 ANQGSEA. The CDR3 region has the DNA TGCAGCGTTGAGACGGGTGCAGATACGCAGTATTTT. It yields the protein CSVETGADTQYF.

The rearrangement uses TRBV5-5 and TRBJ1-4; D gene unclear. Between the trimmed V and J ends, which lost 1 base and 5 bases, there was a span of 12 bases. The V gene's germline CDR1 is SGHKS and CDR2 YYEKEE (reference sequence). The CDR3 is 15 amino acids. CDR3 sequence: CASSLRGSQNEKLFF. In DNA, the CDR3 is TGTGCCAGCAGCTTGCGAGGGTCCCAGAATGAAAAACTGTTTTTT.

The chain carries TRBV6-6 and TRBJ1-2; D is unclear. The germline V gene encodes CDR1 MNHNY and CDR2 SVGAGI (reference sequence). Trimming removed 8 bases from V and 8 bases from J, with 9 bases in between. The CDR3 has 10 residues. For the CDR3, the DNA is TGTGCCAGCGGAAGAGGGGGCTACACCTTC. Translated, it gives CASGRGGYTF.

The chain carries TRBV5-1 and TRBJ1-1; 9 bases fit TRBD1. The CDR3 is 16 amino acids. Germline-derived CDR1 and CDR2 are SGHRS and YFSETQ. Losses at the gene ends were 7 bases for V and 4 bases for J; bases not matched to a gene: 14. The CDR3 is CASFPDRGGIGTEAFF. The CDR3 DNA sequence: TGCGCCAGCTTCCCGGACAGGGGAGGGATCGGCACTGAAGCTTTCTTT.

For the CDR3, the DNA is TGTGCCAGCAGCCAAGATCGGGATCAGCCCCAGCATTTT. The encoded protein is CASSQDRDQPQHF. The chain carries TRBV4-2 and TRBJ1-5, with no clear D. This CDR3 spans 13 amino acids. CDR1 is LGHNA, CDR2 YNFKEQ, per germline. The V and J ends lost 0 bases and 5 bases respectively, with 5 bases between them.

The V call is TRBV2, the J call TRBJ1-5; D remains unclear. Trimming cost V 7 bases and J 4 bases, with 14 bases left between them. The CDR3 consists of 14 residues. From germline, CDR1 is SNHLY and CDR2 FYNNEI. The CDR3 loop is CASKLAVGNQPQHF. Here the CDR3 DNA reads TGTGCCAGCAAACTAGCCGTGGGGAATCAGCCCCAGCATTTT.

This chain connects TRBV19 to TRBJ1-2; 8 bases are shared with TRBD1. This CDR3 region has 15 residues. From germline, CDR1 is LNHDA and CDR2 SQIVND (reference sequence). V dropped 3 bases and J dropped 4; count of bases not matched to a gene: 7. The CDR3 sequence is CASSITGGDGYGYTF. The CDR3 region has the DNA TGTGCCAGTAGTATTACAGGGGGTGATGGCTATGGCTACACCTTC.

The rearrangement uses TRBV7-9 and TRBJ2-7, with D tentatively TRBD1 (5 bases). V was shortened by 5 bases and J by 5 bases, with 19 bases between the two germline ends. The CDR3 consists of 15 residues. CDR1 is SEHNR and CDR2 is FQNEAQ in the germline V gene (reference sequence). The CDR3 DNA sequence: TGTGCCAGCAGCCCCAGAGCGTCAGGGTTGGACGAGCAGTACGTC. This gives the protein CASSPRASGLDEQYV.

DNA for the CDR3: TGTGCCACCACAGGGGGACAGTATAATTCACCCCTCCACTTT. It is translated as CATTGGQYNSPLHF. The chain employs TRBV18 and TRBJ1-6, with 8 bases lining up with TRBD1. CDR1 and CDR2 (germline): KGHSH, LQKENI. V dropped 10 bases and J dropped 4; count of bases not matched to a gene: 6. The CDR3 consists of 14 residues.

This clone occurred once. V and J are TRBV29-1 and TRBJ1-1, with 7 bases identical to TRBD1. V gave up 4 bases and J gave up 4 bases; unmatched junction bases: 3. This CDR3 region has 12 residues. Germline CDR1 and CDR2: SQVTM and ANQGSEA. The CDR3 DNA reads TGCAGCGTTGGGACAGGTTTCACTGAAGCTTTCTTT. Its translation is CSVGTGFTEAFF.

The chain carries TRBV7-2 and TRBJ2-7; the D gene is possibly TRBD1 (5 bases). CDR1 SGHTA and CDR2 FQGNSA come from the germline V gene. Trimming removed 2 bases from V and 4 bases from J, with 21 bases in between. This CDR3 region has 17 residues. For the CDR3, the DNA is TGTGCCAGCAGCTTACCCCCCGACAGATACCCCCCTTACGAGCAGTACTTC. It yields the protein CASSLPPDRYPPYEQYF.

J is TRBJ1-1 and V is TRBV3-1 (or the pseudogene TRBV3-2), with TRBD1 as a possible D gene (5 bases). This CDR3 region has 14 residues. CDR1 is LGHDT, CDR2 YNNKEL, per germline (reference sequence). Trimming removed 2 bases at V and 3 bases at J, with 10 bases between. The CDR3 region is CASSQQGRDTEAFF. The CDR3 DNA follows: TGTGCCAGCAGCCAACAGGGCCGAGACACTGAAGCTTTCTTT.

The V call is TRBV18, the J call TRBJ1-2, with TRBD1 matching over 8 bases. V lost 6 bases, J lost 8 bases, and 8 bases stayed unmatched. The CDR3 length is 13 residues. The germline CDR1 and CDR2 sequences are KGHSH and LQKENI. CDR3 nucleotide sequence: TGTGCCAGCTCCTCGACAGGGGTGAAAGGCTACACCTTC. Translated: CASSSTGVKGYTF.

The gene calls are TRBV9 and TRBJ1-2; 7 bases line up with TRBD1. V shed 0 bases and J 8 bases; nucleotides not matched to a gene: 10. This CDR3 region has 15 residues. CDR1 is SGDLS, CDR2 YYNGEE, per germline. CDR3 bases: TGTGCCAGCAGCGTAGGACAGGGCGATTGGGGGGGCTACACCTTC. Translated: CASSVGQGDWGGYTF.

The sample holds a few counts of this clone. For the CDR3, the DNA is TGTGCCAGCAGCCCTTCGACAGAAAACTATGGCTACACCTTC. This encodes CASSPSTENYGYTF. The genes are TRBV9 and TRBJ1-2; possibly TRBD1 for D (5 bases). Germline V gene data show CDR1 as SGDLS and CDR2 as YYNGEE. The CDR3 covers 14 residues. V lost 4 bases and J lost 2, with 12 bases in between.

The V gene is TRBV28, the J gene TRBJ1-5; a weak D match, TRBD1 (5 bases). Germline V gives CDR1 MDHEN, CDR2 SYDVKM. V was cut by 2 bases and J by 11 bases, with 16 bases left in between. This CDR3 is built from 14 residues. CDR3 loop: CASSLEVPRGAQHF. Here the CDR3 DNA reads TGTGCCAGCAGTTTAGAGGTACCTAGGGGTGCCCAGCATTTT.

The rearrangement joins TRBV19 to TRBJ1-1, with 8 bases fitting TRBD1. Germline V gene lookup returns CDR1 LNHDA and CDR2 SQIVND (reference sequence). The CDR3 extends over 14 amino acids. Trimming removed 5 bases from V and 4 bases from J; junction bases left unmatched: 6. CDR3 in amino acids: CASSAAGGITEAFF. The CDR3 nucleotides are TGTGCCAGTAGTGCCGCAGGGGGCATCACTGAAGCTTTCTTT.

A few counts support this clone. The chain joins TRBV5-4 to TRBJ2-1, with D perhaps matching TRBD2 (6 bases). The germline V and J ends were trimmed by 0 bases and 3 bases, with 10 bases remaining between them. Germline loops: CDR1 SGHNT, CDR2 YYREEE (reference sequence). This CDR3 is built from 15 residues. This CDR3 reads CASSLGAGNYNEQFF. The CDR3 DNA reads as TGTGCCAGCAGCTTGGGCGCGGGAAACTACAATGAGCAGTTCTTC.